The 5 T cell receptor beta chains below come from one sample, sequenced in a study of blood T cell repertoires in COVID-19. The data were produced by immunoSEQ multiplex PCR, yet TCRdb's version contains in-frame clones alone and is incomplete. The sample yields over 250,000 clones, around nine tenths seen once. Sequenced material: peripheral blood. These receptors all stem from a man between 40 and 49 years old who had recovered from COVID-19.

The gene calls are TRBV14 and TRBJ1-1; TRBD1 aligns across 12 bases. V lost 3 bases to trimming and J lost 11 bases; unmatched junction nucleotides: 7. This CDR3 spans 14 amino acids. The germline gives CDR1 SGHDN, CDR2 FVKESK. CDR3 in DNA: TGTGCCAGCAGCCACTCCGGGACAGGGGGCGCGGCTTTCTTT. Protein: CASSHSGTGGAAFF.

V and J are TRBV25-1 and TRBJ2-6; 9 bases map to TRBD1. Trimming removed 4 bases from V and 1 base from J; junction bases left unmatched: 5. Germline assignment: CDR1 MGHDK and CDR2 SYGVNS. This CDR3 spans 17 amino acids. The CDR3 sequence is CASSGWTGESGANVLTF. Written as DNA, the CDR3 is TGTGCCAGCAGTGGGTGGACAGGGGAGTCTGGGGCCAACGTCCTGACTTTC.

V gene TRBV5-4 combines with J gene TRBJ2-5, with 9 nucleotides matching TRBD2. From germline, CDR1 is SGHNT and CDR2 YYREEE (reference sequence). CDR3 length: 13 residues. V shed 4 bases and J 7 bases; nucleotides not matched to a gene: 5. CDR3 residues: CASSGREGWTQYF. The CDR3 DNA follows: TGTGCCAGCAGCGGGCGGGAGGGCTGGACCCAGTACTTC.

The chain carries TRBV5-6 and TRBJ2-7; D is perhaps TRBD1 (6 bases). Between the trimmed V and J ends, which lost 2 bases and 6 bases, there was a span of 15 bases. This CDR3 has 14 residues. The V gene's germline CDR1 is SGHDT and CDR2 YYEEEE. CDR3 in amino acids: CASSFAQTGSEQYF. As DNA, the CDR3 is TGTGCCAGCAGCTTTGCCCAAACAGGGAGCGAGCAGTACTTC.

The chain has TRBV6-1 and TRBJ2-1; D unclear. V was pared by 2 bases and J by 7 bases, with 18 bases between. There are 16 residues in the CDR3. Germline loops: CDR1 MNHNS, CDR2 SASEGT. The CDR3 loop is CASSEYRYPTGNEQFF. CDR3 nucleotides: TGTGCCAGCAGTGAATACCGCTACCCCACCGGGAATGAGCAGTTCTTC.